The 25 T cell receptor beta chains in this list originate from one sample, sequenced in a study of blood T cell repertoires in COVID-19. The table came from immunoSEQ multiplex PCR; TCRdb's copy has only in-frame clones and leaves some out. The table shows roughly 480,000 clones, with 89% occurring only once. The sequenced sample consisted of peripheral blood. These receptors all stem from a man in his late teens or twenties with COVID-19, enrolled during active disease.

This clone was seen a single time. The rearrangement uses TRBV4-2 and TRBJ2-2; 10 bases line up with TRBD2. V dropped 1 base and J dropped 4; count of bases not matched to a gene: 6. This CDR3 has 17 residues. Per the germline V gene, CDR1 is LGHNA and CDR2 is YNFKEQ. CDR3 protein: CASSQGSSGRGTGELFF. The DNA of the CDR3 is TGTGCCAGCAGCCAAGGGTCTAGCGGGAGAGGCACCGGGGAGCTGTTTTTT.

The V and J genes are TRBV6-5 and TRBJ2-3; weak D call: TRBD2 (6 bases). The length of the CDR3 is 14 residues. V was shortened by 6 bases and J by 3 bases, with 13 bases between the two germline ends. Germline assignment: CDR1 MNHEY and CDR2 SVGAGI. In nucleotides, the CDR3 is TGTGCCAGCAGCTCCCAGGAGGGTACAGATACGCAGTATTTT. It is translated as CASSSQEGTDTQYF.

This chain connects TRBV18 to TRBJ2-2; TRBD1 might be the D (7 bases). The V gene lost 6 bases and the J gene lost 1 base, with 9 bases spanning the gap. Germline V gene data show CDR1 as KGHSH and CDR2 as LQKENI. This CDR3 contains 14 residues. CDR3 protein: CASSRDRNTGELFF. The CDR3 coding sequence is TGTGCCAGCTCGCGGGACAGGAACACCGGGGAGCTGTTTTTT.

V and J are TRBV18 and TRBJ2-3; D may be TRBD1 (5 bases). V was shortened by 2 bases and J by 1 base, with 13 bases between the two germline ends. CDR1 and CDR2 (germline): KGHSH, LQKENI. This CDR3 has 16 residues. This chain's CDR3 is CASSPGVGRGTDTQYF. CDR3 DNA sequence: TGTGCCAGCTCACCAGGAGTAGGCAGGGGCACAGATACGCAGTATTTT.

This chain joins TRBV6-1 and TRBJ2-2; no definite D call. Per the germline V gene, CDR1 is MNHNS and CDR2 is SASEGT. V was pared by 3 bases and J by 4 bases, with 12 bases between. The CDR3 extends over 15 amino acids. The CDR3 bases are TGTGCCAGCAGTGATACCAGGCTGAGCACCGGGGAGCTGTTTTTT. Its translation is CASSDTRLSTGELFF.

The chain joins TRBV12-5 to TRBJ2-3; TRBD2 agrees at 9 bases. CDR3 length equals 15 residues. Germline V lookup: CDR1 LGHNT, CDR2 FRNRAP. V dropped 2 bases and J dropped 5; count of bases not matched to a gene: 5. As DNA, the CDR3 is TGTGCTAGTGGTTTGATAGCGGGGGTTCGAGATACGCAGTATTTT. This translates into CASGLIAGVRDTQYF.

CDR3 in amino acids: CASSPIPGQSTGELFF. The CDR3, as DNA: TGTGCCAGCAGCCCGATCCCGGGACAGAGCACCGGGGAGCTGTTTTTT. The V and J genes are TRBV5-4 and TRBJ2-2; 7 nucleotides agree with TRBD1. From germline, CDR1 is SGHNT and CDR2 YYREEE (reference sequence). Unmatched junction bases numbered 10, after V lost 4 bases and J lost 4 bases. This CDR3 has 16 amino acids.

The rearrangement uses TRBV30 and TRBJ1-1; a weak D match, TRBD1 (6 bases). Germline values: CDR1 GTSNPN, CDR2 SVGIG (reference sequence). The ends were cut back, 2 bases at V and 1 base at J, with 11 bases in the middle. The CDR3 has 14 amino acids. The CDR3 nucleotides read TGTGCCTGGAGTCCGGGACACCGGAACACTGAAGCTTTCTTT. It specifies CAWSPGHRNTEAFF.

The chain has TRBV19 and TRBJ2-6, with D perhaps matching TRBD1 (5 bases). Germline V gene data show CDR1 as LNHDA and CDR2 as SQIVND (reference sequence). Trimming took off 4 bases at V and 1 base at J, with 8 bases between the two ends. The CDR3 spans 15 residues. CDR3 DNA sequence: TGTGCCAGTAGTACCAGGGTTTCTGGGGCCAACGTCCTGACTTTC. Protein sequence: CASSTRVSGANVLTF.

This sequence joins TRBV7-9 and TRBJ2-7; tentative D call: TRBD2 (5 bases). The CDR3 has 11 residues. Germline CDR1 is SEHNR and CDR2 is FQNEAQ (reference sequence). CDR3 region: CWVATNNEQYF. The CDR3 region has the DNA TGTTGGGTCGCGACTAACAACGAGCAGTACTTC.

The chain combines TRBV9 with TRBJ2-1; TRBD2 matches at 8 bases. The V and J ends lost 0 bases and 8 bases, in that order; junction bases with no gene match: 7. This CDR3 comprises 15 residues. Germline V lookup: CDR1 SGDLS, CDR2 YYNGEE. The CDR3 here is CASSVESSGRDEQFF. CDR3 nucleotides: TGTGCCAGCAGCGTAGAGTCTAGCGGGCGGGATGAGCAGTTCTTC.

The chain recombines TRBV18 with TRBJ1-1, with D possibly matching TRBD1 (5 bases). This CDR3 has 15 residues. Germline V gene sequence: CDR1 KGHSH, CDR2 LQKENI. The V end was cut by 6 bases, the J end by 4 bases, with 18 bases between. CDR3 bases: TGTGCCAGCTCCTCCTTTGGTGGGGCCGGCACTGAAGCTTTCTTT. Its translation is CASSSFGGAGTEAFF.

V and J are TRBV9 and TRBJ2-3; 10 positions match TRBD2. Trimming at V came to 3 bases and at J to 5 bases, leaving 9 bases not matched to a gene. The germline CDR1 and CDR2 sequences are SGDLS and YYNGEE. This CDR3 spans 16 amino acids. The CDR3 DNA reads as TGTGCCAGCAGCGGACCGTGGAGCGGGGGGGAAGATACGCAGTATTTT. Translated, it gives CASSGPWSGGEDTQYF.

The chain joins TRBV27 to TRBJ2-1; D might be TRBD2 (6 bases). Looked up from germline, CDR1 is MNHEY and CDR2 is SMNVEV (reference sequence). V dropped 7 bases and J dropped 3 bases, with 16 bases sitting between them. The CDR3 totals 15 residues. CDR3 sequence reads: CASKQTGTLYNEQFF. DNA of the CDR3: TGTGCCAGCAAACAAACCGGGACTCTCTACAATGAGCAGTTCTTC.

The rearrangement joins TRBV29-1 to TRBJ2-5; D might be TRBD2 (5 bases). Germline V gives CDR1 SQVTM, CDR2 ANQGSEA. The CDR3 length is 12 residues. V dropped 2 bases and J dropped 7 bases, with 11 bases sitting between them. Here the CDR3 DNA reads TGCAGCGTTGAACGGACCGGAGGGACCCAGTACTTC. It translates to CSVERTGGTQYF.

Note on this clone: The same CDR3 also results from other DNA sequences found in this sample. The chain couples TRBV2 to TRBJ1-1, with no clear D. Trimming cost V 4 bases and J 1 base, with 10 bases left between them. Germline loops: CDR1 SNHLY, CDR2 FYNNEI. The CDR3 is 14 amino acids. CDR3 amino acids: CASSVGRANTEAFF. The CDR3 region has the DNA TGTGCCAGCAGTGTTGGGAGGGCGAACACTGAAGCTTTCTTT.

The genes are TRBV5-4 and TRBJ2-2; D remains unclear. The CDR3 length is 13 residues. The V end lost 7 bases, the J end lost 2 bases, and 9 bases lay between the germline ends. Germline V gives CDR1 SGHNT, CDR2 YYREEE (reference sequence). The CDR3 DNA reads as TGTGCCAGCCGAGACTCAAACACCGGGGAGCTGTTTTTT. Protein sequence: CASRDSNTGELFF.

The chain combines TRBV4-2 with TRBJ2-7; the D gene is possibly TRBD1 (6 bases). The length of the CDR3 is 14 residues. With 2 bases removed from V and 1 base from J, the gap between germline ends came to 9 bases. CDR1 LGHNA and CDR2 YNFKEQ come from the germline V gene. CDR3 DNA: TGTGCCAGCAGCCAAACAGGGAGTTCCTACGAGCAGTACTTC. This encodes CASSQTGSSYEQYF.

V is TRBV19 and J is TRBJ1-1; D is uncertain. The CDR3 sequence is 16 residues long. Trimming removed 3 bases at V and 5 bases at J, with 19 bases between. CDR1 is LNHDA, CDR2 SQIVND, per germline (reference sequence). The CDR3, as DNA: TGTGCCAGTAGTATGATATTTTCGGGAAGACGGACTGAAGCTTTCTTT. The encoded protein is CASSMIFSGRRTEAFF.

The chain combines TRBV2 with TRBJ2-1; weak D call: TRBD2 (5 bases). Germline V gene sequence: CDR1 SNHLY, CDR2 FYNNEI. V gave up 6 bases and J gave up 5 bases, with 11 bases separating them. CDR3 length: 13 residues. The DNA of the CDR3 is TGTGCCAGCAGCCTCCTAGCCAACAATGAGCAGTTCTTC. As protein: CASSLLANNEQFF.

The genes are TRBV19 and TRBJ2-1, with D tentatively TRBD1 (6 bases). CDR1 and CDR2 (germline): LNHDA, SQIVND (reference sequence). V was cut by 6 bases and J by 6 bases, with 18 bases left in between. The CDR3 is made up of 15 amino acids. The CDR3 region has the DNA TGTGCCAGTAGAATCGACAGGTCAACGACCAATGAGCAGTTCTTC. Its protein is CASRIDRSTTNEQFF.

The chain is built from TRBV3-1 (or the pseudogene TRBV3-2) and TRBJ1-5, with D perhaps TRBD1 (6 bases). Trimming left V 6 bases short and J 1 base short, with 13 bases between. The germline CDR1 and CDR2 sequences are LGHDT and YNNKEL (reference sequence). This CDR3 region has 15 residues. CDR3 sequence reads: CASSDRSSSNQPQHF. CDR3 bases: TGTGCCAGCAGTGACAGGTCCTCAAGCAATCAGCCCCAGCATTTT.

The rearrangement joins TRBV6-4 to TRBJ2-3; TRBD2 matches at 11 bases. The CDR3 consists of 15 residues. V shed 3 bases and J 3 bases; nucleotides not matched to a gene: 2. Per the germline V gene, CDR1 is MRHNA and CDR2 is SNTAGT. CDR3 nucleotide sequence: TGTGCCAGCAGTGAAATAGCGGGGGGGACAGATACGCAGTATTTT. Its translation: CASSEIAGGTDTQYF.

The chain combines TRBV19 with TRBJ1-5; 8 positions agree with TRBD1. Trimming removed 6 bases from V and 6 bases from J; junction bases left unmatched: 4. CDR1 LNHDA and CDR2 SQIVND come from the germline V gene (reference sequence). This CDR3 comprises 13 residues. The DNA of the CDR3 is TGTGCCAGTAGGGACAGGGCGGGTCAGCCCCAGCATTTT. It is translated as CASRDRAGQPQHF.

This sequence joins TRBV9 and TRBJ1-2, with D possibly being TRBD1 (5 bases). The CDR3 consists of 16 residues. Germline lookup yields CDR1 SGDLS and CDR2 YYNGEE. The germline V and J ends were trimmed by 3 bases and 4 bases, with 19 bases remaining between them. CDR3 sequence (DNA): TGTGCCAGCAGCGATACGAACGGCAGGGAACGCTATGGCTACACCTTC. As protein: CASSDTNGRERYGYTF. Drawing the rest from reference TRBV9 and TRBJ1-2, the complete variable domain is DSGVTQTPKHLITATGQRVTLRCSPRSGDLSVYWYQQSLDQGLQFLIQYYNGEERAKGNILERFSAQQFPDLHSELNLSSLELGDSALYFCASSDTNGRERYGYTFGSGTRLTVV.